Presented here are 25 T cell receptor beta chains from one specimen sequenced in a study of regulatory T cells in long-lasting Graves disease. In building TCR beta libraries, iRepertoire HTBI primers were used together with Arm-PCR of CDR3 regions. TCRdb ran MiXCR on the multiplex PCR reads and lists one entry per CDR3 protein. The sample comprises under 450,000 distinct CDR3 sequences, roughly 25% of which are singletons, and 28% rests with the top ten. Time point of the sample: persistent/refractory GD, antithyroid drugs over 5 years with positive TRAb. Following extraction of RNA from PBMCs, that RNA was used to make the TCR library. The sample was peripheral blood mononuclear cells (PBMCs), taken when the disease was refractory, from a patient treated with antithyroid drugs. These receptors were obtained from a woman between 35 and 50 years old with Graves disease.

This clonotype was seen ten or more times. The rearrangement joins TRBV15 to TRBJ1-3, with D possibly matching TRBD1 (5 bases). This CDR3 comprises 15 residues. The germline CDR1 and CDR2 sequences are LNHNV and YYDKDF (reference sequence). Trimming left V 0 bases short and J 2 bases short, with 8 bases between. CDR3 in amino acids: CATSRDPRAGNTIYF. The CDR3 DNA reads TGTGCCACCAGCAGAGATCCCAGGGCTGGAAACACCATATATTTT.

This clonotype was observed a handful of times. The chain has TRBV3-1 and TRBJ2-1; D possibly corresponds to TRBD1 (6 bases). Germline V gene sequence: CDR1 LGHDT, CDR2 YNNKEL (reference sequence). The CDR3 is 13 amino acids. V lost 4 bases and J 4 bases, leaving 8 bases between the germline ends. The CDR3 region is CASSRQVYNEQFF. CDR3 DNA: TGTGCCAGCAGCCGACAGGTTTACAATGAGCAGTTCTTC.

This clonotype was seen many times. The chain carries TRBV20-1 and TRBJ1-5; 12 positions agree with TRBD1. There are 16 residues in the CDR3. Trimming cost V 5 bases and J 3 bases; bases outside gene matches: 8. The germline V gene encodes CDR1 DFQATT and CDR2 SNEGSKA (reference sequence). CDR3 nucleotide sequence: TGCAGTGCTCAAACCGGGACAGGGGGCTTCAATCAGCCCCAGCATTTT. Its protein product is CSAQTGTGGFNQPQHF.

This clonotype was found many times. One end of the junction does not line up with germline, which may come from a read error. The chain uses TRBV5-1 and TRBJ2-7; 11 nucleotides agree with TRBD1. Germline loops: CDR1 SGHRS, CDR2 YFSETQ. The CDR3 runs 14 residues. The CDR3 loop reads CASSWGQGAYEQYF. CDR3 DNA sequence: TGTGCCAGCAGCTGGGGACAGGGGGCCTACGAGCAGTACTTC.

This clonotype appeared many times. In DNA form, the CDR3 reads TGTGCCAGCAGTAACGGACAGGGAACGGTAGAGACCCAGTACTTC. This gives the protein CASSNGQGTVETQYF. The V and J genes are TRBV6-1 and TRBJ2-5, with TRBD1 matching over 8 bases. V was clipped by 5 bases and J by 4 bases; unmatched bases: 9. Germline CDR1 is MNHNS and CDR2 is SASEGT. The length of the CDR3 is 15 residues.

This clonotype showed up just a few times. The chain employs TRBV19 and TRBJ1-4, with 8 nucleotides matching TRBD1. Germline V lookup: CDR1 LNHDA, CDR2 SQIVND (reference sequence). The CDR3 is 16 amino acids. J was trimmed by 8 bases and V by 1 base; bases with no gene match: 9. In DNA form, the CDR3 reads TGTGCCAGTAGTATAGGGTTCAGGGGGCGCGGAGAAAAACTGTTTTTT. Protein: CASSIGFRGRGEKLFF.

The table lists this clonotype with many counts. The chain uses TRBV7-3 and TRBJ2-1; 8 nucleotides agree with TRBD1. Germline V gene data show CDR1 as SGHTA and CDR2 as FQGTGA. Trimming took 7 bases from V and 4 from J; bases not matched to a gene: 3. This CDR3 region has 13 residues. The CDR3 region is CASTGGEYNEQFF. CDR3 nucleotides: TGTGCCAGCACAGGGGGCGAGTACAATGAGCAGTTCTTC.

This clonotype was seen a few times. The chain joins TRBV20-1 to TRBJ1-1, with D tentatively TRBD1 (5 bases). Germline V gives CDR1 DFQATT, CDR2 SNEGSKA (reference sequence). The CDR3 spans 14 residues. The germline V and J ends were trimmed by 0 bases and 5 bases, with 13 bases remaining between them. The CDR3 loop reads CSARDRVRGTEAFF. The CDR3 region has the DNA TGCAGTGCTAGAGATCGGGTCCGGGGGACTGAAGCTTTCTTT.

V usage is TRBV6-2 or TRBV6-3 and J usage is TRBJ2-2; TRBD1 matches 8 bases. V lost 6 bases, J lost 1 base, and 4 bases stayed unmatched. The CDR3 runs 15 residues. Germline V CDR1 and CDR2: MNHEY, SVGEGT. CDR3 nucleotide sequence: TGTGCCAGCAGCTCTGACAGGGGGAACACCGGGGAGCTGTTTTTT. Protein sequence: CASSSDRGNTGELFF.

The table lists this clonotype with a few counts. The CDR3 coding sequence is TGTGCCAGCAGCGTTACCGGGACAGGGACCGGGGAGCTGTTTTTT. Encoded protein: CASSVTGTGTGELFF. The V and J genes are TRBV9 and TRBJ2-2; 9 bases match TRBD1. The CDR3 has 15 amino acids. With V trimmed by 2 bases and J by 5 bases, 4 bases remained unmatched. Germline CDR1 is SGDLS and CDR2 is YYNGEE.

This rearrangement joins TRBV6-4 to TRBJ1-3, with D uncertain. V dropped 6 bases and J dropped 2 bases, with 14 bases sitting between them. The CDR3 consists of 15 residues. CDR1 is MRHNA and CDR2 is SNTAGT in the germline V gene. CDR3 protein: CASSLSWLAGNTIYF. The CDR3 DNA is TGTGCCAGCAGCCTGTCGTGGCTCGCTGGAAACACCATATATTTT.

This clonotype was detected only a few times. DNA for the CDR3: TGTGCCTGGAGTGTAAGCGGAAGCTCCTACGAGCAGTACTTC. Its translation is CAWSVSGSSYEQYF. This rearrangement joins TRBV30 to TRBJ2-7; the D gene is possibly TRBD2 (5 bases). The CDR3 is 14 residues long. Germline V gene lookup returns CDR1 GTSNPN and CDR2 SVGIG (reference sequence). Trimming left V 0 bases short and J 0 bases short, with 9 bases between.

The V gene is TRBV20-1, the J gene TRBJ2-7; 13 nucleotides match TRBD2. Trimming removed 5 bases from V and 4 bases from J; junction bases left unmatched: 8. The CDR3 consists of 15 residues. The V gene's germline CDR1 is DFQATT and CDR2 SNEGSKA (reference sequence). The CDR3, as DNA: TGCAGTGCTTGGACTAGCGGGAGAGATCTGTACGAGCAGTACTTC. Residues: CSAWTSGRDLYEQYF.

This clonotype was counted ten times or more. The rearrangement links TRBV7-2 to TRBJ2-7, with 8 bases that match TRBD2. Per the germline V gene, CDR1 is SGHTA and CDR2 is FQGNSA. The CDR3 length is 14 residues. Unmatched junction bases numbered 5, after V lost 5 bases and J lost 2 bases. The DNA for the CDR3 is TGTGCCAGCAGCCCTCGGGAGGGGCCCTACGAGCAGTACTTC. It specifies CASSPREGPYEQYF.

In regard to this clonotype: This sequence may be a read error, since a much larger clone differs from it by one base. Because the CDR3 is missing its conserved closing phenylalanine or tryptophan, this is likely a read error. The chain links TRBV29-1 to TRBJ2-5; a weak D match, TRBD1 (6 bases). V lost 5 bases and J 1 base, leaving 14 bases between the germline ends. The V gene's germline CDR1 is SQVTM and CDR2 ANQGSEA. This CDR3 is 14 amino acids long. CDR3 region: CSVPNRVFQETQYL. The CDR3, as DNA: TGCAGCGTTCCAAACAGGGTATTCCAAGAGACCCAGTACCTC.

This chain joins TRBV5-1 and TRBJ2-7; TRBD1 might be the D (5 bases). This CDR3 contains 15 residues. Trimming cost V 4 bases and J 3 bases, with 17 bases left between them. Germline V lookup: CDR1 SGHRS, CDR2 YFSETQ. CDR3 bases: TGCGCCAGCAGCATTGATGGGGCGCACCTCTACGAGCAGTACTTC. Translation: CASSIDGAHLYEQYF.

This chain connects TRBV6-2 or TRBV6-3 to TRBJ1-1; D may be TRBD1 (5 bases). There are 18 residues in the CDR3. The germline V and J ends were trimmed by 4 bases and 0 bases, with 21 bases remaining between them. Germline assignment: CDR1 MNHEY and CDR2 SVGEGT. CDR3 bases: TGTGCCAGCAGTTTCCCCCGCGGACAAGGATCTATGAACACTGAAGCTTTCTTT. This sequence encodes CASSFPRGQGSMNTEAFF.

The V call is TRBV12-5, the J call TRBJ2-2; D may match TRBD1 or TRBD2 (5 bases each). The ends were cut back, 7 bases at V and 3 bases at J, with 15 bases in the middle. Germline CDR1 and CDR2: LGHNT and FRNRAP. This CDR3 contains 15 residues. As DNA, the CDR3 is TGTGCTAGTGTTCAGGGAGATTTTGACACCGGGGAGCTGTTTTTT. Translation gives CASVQGDFDTGELFF. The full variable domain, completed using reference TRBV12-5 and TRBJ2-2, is DARVTQTPRHKVTEMGQEVTMRCQPILGHNTVFWYRQTMMQGLELLAYFRNRAPLDDSGMPKDRFSAEMPDATLATLKIQPSEPRDSAVYFCASVQGDFDTGELFFGEGSRLTVL.

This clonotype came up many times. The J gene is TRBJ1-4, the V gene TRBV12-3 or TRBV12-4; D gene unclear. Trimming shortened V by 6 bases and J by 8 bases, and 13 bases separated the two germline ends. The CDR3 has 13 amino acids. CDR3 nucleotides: TGTGCCAGCAGCCTTCCGGGCATGGAAAAACTGTTTTTT. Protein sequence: CASSLPGMEKLFF.

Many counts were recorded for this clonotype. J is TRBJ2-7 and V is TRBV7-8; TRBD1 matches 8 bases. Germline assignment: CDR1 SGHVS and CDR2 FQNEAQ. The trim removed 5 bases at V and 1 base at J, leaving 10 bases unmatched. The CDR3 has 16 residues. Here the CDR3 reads CASSPRRDRPSYEQYF. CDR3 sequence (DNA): TGTGCCAGCAGCCCCCGGCGGGACAGGCCTTCCTACGAGCAGTACTTC. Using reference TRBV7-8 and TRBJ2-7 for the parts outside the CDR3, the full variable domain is GAGVSQSPRYKVAKRGQDVALRCDPISGHVSLFWYQQALGQGPEFLTYFQNEAQLDKSGLPSDRFFAERPEGSVSTLKIQRTQQEDSAVYLCASSPRRDRPSYEQYFGPGTRLTVT.

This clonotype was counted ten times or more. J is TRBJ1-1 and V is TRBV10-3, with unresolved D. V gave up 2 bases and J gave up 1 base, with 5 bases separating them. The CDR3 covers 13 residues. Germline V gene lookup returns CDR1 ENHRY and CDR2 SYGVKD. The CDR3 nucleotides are TGTGCCATCAGTGAGGTGGAGAACACTGAAGCTTTCTTT. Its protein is CAISEVENTEAFF.

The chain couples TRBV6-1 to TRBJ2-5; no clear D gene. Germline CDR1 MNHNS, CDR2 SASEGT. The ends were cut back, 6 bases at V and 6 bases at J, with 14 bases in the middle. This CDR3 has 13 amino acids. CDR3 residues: CASRYLWEQTQYF. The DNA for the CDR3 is TGTGCCAGCAGATACCTATGGGAACAGACCCAGTACTTC.

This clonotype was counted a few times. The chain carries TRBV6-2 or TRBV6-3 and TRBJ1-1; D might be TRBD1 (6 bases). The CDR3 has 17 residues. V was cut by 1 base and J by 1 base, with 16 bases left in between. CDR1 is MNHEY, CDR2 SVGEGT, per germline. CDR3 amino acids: CASSYWGLRRSNTEAFF. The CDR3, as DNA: TGTGCCAGCAGTTACTGGGGGCTTCGACGCTCGAACACTGAAGCTTTCTTT.

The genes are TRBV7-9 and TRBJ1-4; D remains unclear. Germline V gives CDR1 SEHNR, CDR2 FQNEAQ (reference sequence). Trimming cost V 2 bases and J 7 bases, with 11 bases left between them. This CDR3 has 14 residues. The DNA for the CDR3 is TGTGCCAGCAGCTTAACATCACCGGGTGAAAAACTGTTTTTT. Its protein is CASSLTSPGEKLFF.

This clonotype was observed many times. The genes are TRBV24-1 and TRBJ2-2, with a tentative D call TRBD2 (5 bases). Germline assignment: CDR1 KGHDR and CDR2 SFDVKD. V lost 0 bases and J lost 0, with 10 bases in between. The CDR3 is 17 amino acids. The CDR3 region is CATSDLRGSSNTGELFF. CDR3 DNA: TGTGCCACCAGTGATTTGCGCGGGTCCTCGAACACCGGGGAGCTGTTTTTT.